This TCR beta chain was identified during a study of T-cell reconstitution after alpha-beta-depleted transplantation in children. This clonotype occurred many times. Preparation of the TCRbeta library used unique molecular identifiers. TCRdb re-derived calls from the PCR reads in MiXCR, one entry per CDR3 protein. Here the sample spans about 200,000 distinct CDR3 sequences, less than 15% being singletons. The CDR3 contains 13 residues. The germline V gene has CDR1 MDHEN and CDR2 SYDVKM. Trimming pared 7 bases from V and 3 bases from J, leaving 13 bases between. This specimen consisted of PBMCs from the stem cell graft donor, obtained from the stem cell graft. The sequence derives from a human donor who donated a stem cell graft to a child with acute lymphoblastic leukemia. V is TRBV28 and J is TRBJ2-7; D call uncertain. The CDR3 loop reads CASTPAPYYEQYF. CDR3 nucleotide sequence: TGTGCCAGCACCCCTGCCCCCTACTACGAGCAGTACTTC.